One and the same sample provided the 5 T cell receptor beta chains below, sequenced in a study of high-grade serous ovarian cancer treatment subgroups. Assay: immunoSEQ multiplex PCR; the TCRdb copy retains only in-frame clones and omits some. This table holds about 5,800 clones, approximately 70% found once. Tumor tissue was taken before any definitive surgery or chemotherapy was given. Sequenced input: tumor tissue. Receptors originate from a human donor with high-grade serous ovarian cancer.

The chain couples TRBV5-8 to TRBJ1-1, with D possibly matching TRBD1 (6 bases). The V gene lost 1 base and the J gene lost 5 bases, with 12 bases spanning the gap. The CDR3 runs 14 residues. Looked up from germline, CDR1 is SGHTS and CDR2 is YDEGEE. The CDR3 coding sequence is TGTGCCAGCAGCTTGCGGGGGGCGGCAACTGAAGCTTTCTTT. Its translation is CASSLRGAATEAFF.

CDR3 in amino acids: CASSYSLGGYTF. The CDR3 coding sequence is TGTGCCAGCAGTTACTCTTTGGGGGGCTACACCTTC. V usage is TRBV6-5 and J usage is TRBJ1-2; unclear D gene. V lost 0 bases to trimming and J lost 8 bases, with 7 bases between them. This CDR3 has 12 amino acids. Germline values: CDR1 MNHEY, CDR2 SVGAGI.

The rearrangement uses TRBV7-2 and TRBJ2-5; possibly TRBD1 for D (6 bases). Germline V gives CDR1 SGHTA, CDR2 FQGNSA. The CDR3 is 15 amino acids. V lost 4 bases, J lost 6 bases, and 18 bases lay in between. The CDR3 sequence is CASSSRTVKKKTQYF. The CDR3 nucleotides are TGTGCCAGCAGCTCCCGGACAGTTAAGAAAAAGACCCAGTACTTC.

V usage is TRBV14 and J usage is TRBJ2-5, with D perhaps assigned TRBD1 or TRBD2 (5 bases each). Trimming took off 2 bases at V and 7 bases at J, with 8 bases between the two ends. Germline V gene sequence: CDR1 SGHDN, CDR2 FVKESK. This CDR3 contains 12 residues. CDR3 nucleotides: TGTGCCAGCAGCCAACAGGGAGTGACCCAGTACTTC. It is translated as CASSQQGVTQYF.

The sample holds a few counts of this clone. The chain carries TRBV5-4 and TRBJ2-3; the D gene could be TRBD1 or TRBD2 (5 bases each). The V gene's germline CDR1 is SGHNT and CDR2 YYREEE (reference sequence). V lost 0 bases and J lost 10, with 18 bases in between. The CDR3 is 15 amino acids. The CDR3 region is CASSLEGTRGDAQYF. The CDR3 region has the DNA TGTGCCAGCAGCTTGGAGGGCACCCGAGGGGATGCGCAGTATTTT.